What follows are 25 T cell receptor beta chains derived from one specimen sequenced in a study of OX40 agonist ivuxolimab in advanced cancers. Measured with immunoSEQ multiplex PCR; TCRdb has only the in-frame clones, and not every one. The sample lists 90,000 to 150,000 clones; 75% to 90% were seen once. This specimen consisted of CD4+ or CD8+ T cells sorted from blood, obtained in a trial of the OX40 agonist ivuxolimab. These receptors came from an adult with an advanced solid tumor such as melanoma, head and neck, liver or kidney cancer.

Written as DNA, the CDR3 is TGTGCCAGCAGCCTTGGACAGACGGCGGATACGCAGTATTTT. It specifies CASSLGQTADTQYF. This chain links TRBV7-2 with TRBJ2-3; possibly TRBD1 for D (6 bases). With 5 bases removed from V and 6 bases from J, the gap between germline ends came to 15 bases. CDR3 size: 14 residues. From germline, CDR1 is SGHTA and CDR2 FQGNSA. Looking up the rest from reference TRBV7-2 and TRBJ2-3 gives the full variable domain: GAGVSQSPSNKVTEKGKDVELRCDPISGHTALYWYRQSLGQGLEFLIYFQGNSAPDKSGLPSDRFSAERTGGSVSTLTIQRTQQEDSAVYLCASSLGQTADTQYFGPGTRLTVL.

The gene calls are TRBV28 and TRBJ2-7, with 9 positions matching TRBD1. V was clipped by 0 bases and J by 5 bases; unmatched bases: 5. CDR1 and CDR2 from the germline V gene are MDHEN and SYDVKM. The CDR3 has 15 residues. The CDR3 coding sequence is TGTGCCAGCAGTTTATGGGGACAGGGAGGGGACGAGCAGTACTTC. Translated: CASSLWGQGGDEQYF.

The genes are TRBV27 and TRBJ1-1; D gene ambiguous. The CDR3 extends over 14 amino acids. The germline gives CDR1 MNHEY, CDR2 SMNVEV (reference sequence). Trimming removed 3 bases at V and 6 bases at J, with 14 bases between. CDR3 loop: CASSLKKSVPEAFF. The CDR3 nucleotides read TGTGCCAGCAGTTTGAAGAAGTCTGTCCCTGAAGCTTTCTTT.

V is TRBV6-6 and J is TRBJ1-5; 12 nucleotides line up with TRBD1. Trimming at V came to 8 bases and at J to 3 bases, leaving 2 bases not matched to a gene. CDR1 and CDR2 (germline): MNHNY, SVGAGI (reference sequence). CDR3 length equals 14 residues. The CDR3 reads CASGDRGHNQPQHF. CDR3 DNA: TGTGCCAGCGGGGACAGGGGGCACAATCAGCCCCAGCATTTT.

With respect to this clone: Other nucleotide sequences in the sample specify the same CDR3. This sequence joins TRBV7-2 and TRBJ2-3, with D tentatively TRBD1 (5 bases). The CDR3 is 13 residues long. V was cut by 0 bases and J by 4 bases, with 5 bases left in between. Germline V gene data show CDR1 as SGHTA and CDR2 as FQGNSA. The CDR3 is CASSLARADTQYF. The CDR3 nucleotides read TGTGCCAGCAGCTTAGCCAGGGCAGATACGCAGTATTTT.

This chain uses TRBV7-2 with TRBJ2-3, with TRBD2 matching 10 bases. The V gene end was trimmed by 1 base and the J gene end by 5 bases; junction bases not matched to a gene: 9. Germline CDR1 and CDR2: SGHTA and FQGNSA. The CDR3 extends over 17 amino acids. In nucleotides, the CDR3 is TGTGCCAGCAGCTTAGTTCAGCGGGGGGGCGGGAAAGATACGCAGTATTTT. This translates into CASSLVQRGGGKDTQYF.

V and J are TRBV6-5 and TRBJ2-2; TRBD2 aligns across 9 bases. The V gene end was trimmed by 6 bases and the J gene end by 6 bases; junction bases not matched to a gene: 5. Germline values: CDR1 MNHEY, CDR2 SVGAGI. The CDR3 is made up of 14 amino acids. CDR3 sequence reads: CASRPGTSSGELFF. Written as DNA, the CDR3 is TGTGCCAGCAGGCCCGGGACTAGCTCCGGGGAGCTGTTTTTT.

V is TRBV7-2 and J is TRBJ1-1; D gene ambiguous. This CDR3 spans 15 amino acids. Trimming removed 5 bases at V and 1 base at J, with 14 bases between. Germline loops: CDR1 SGHTA, CDR2 FQGNSA. The CDR3 DNA follows: TGTGCCAGCAGCCCCGTCTTACACCAGAACACTGAAGCTTTCTTT. Protein sequence: CASSPVLHQNTEAFF.

The chain recombines TRBV7-2 with TRBJ2-7; the D is unclear. There are 15 residues in the CDR3. Trimming took 1 base from V and 0 from J, leaving 10 bases between them. CDR1 and CDR2 from the germline V gene are SGHTA and FQGNSA. The CDR3: CASSLDGSPSYEQYF. CDR3 coding DNA: TGTGCCAGCAGCTTAGACGGTAGTCCCTCCTACGAGCAGTACTTC. Full variable domain (remainder filled in from reference TRBV7-2 and TRBJ2-7): GAGVSQSPSNKVTEKGKDVELRCDPISGHTALYWYRQSLGQGLEFLIYFQGNSAPDKSGLPSDRFSAERTGGSVSTLTIQRTQQEDSAVYLCASSLDGSPSYEQYFGPGTRLTVT.

The chain employs TRBV2 and TRBJ1-6, with TRBD1 matching over 7 bases. The CDR3 totals 15 residues. The germline gives CDR1 SNHLY, CDR2 FYNNEI. V shed 9 bases, J shed 0 bases, and the junction held 5 bases outside the gene matches. The CDR3 here is CASFRDSSYNSPLHF. DNA for the CDR3: TGTGCCAGTTTCCGGGACAGCTCCTATAATTCACCCCTCCACTTT.

J is TRBJ2-7 and V is TRBV28; 12 bases line up with TRBD2. V lost 6 bases to trimming and J lost 6 bases; unmatched junction nucleotides: 18. This CDR3 is built from 18 residues. CDR1 is MDHEN, CDR2 SYDVKM, per germline. The CDR3 loop reads CASSQTSGGPIIGGEQYF. CDR3 bases: TGTGCCAGCAGCCAGACTAGCGGGGGCCCTATAATCGGGGGCGAGCAGTACTTC.

The chain links TRBV6-6 to TRBJ1-2; D is uncertain. The CDR3 loop spans 14 amino acids. V gave up 4 bases and J gave up 7 bases, with 16 bases separating them. The germline gives CDR1 MNHNY, CDR2 SVGAGI (reference sequence). This chain's CDR3 is CASSSEGAFLGYTF. CDR3 sequence (DNA): TGTGCCAGCAGTTCAGAGGGCGCTTTCCTTGGCTACACCTTC.

This chain joins TRBV5-6 and TRBJ2-2; possible D gene TRBD2, 5 bases. Germline loops: CDR1 SGHDT, CDR2 YYEEEE. CDR3 size: 13 residues. V was clipped by 5 bases and J by 4 bases, with 9 bases between them. Here the CDR3 DNA reads TGTGCCAGCAGTGGACTCTTCACCGGGGAGCTGTTTTTT. Protein: CASSGLFTGELFF.

The chain employs TRBV28 and TRBJ1-5, with D possibly matching TRBD1 (6 bases). The ends were cut back, 6 bases at V and 9 bases at J, with 21 bases in the middle. Germline CDR1 MDHEN, CDR2 SYDVKM. This CDR3 is built from 15 residues. The chain's CDR3 is CASSSTGRGFGPQHF. The CDR3 DNA sequence: TGTGCCAGCAGCTCCACAGGGAGGGGGTTTGGGCCCCAGCATTTT.

This chain joins TRBV5-4 and TRBJ2-4; D not resolved. V dropped 5 bases and J dropped 4 bases, with 16 bases sitting between them. The CDR3 length is 15 residues. Germline V gene lookup returns CDR1 SGHNT and CDR2 YYREEE (reference sequence). The CDR3 DNA reads as TGTGCCAGCAGTCTGGCCTCGGACGGTAAAAACATTCAGTACTTC. Amino acids: CASSLASDGKNIQYF.

The rearrangement links TRBV25-1 to TRBJ1-3, with a possible D match to TRBD1 (6 bases). This CDR3 comprises 14 residues. Trimming left V 3 bases short and J 4 bases short, with 10 bases between. Per the germline V gene, CDR1 is MGHDK and CDR2 is SYGVNS. The CDR3 nucleotides are TGTGCCAGCAGTGATGGGGGGCCAGGAAACACCATATATTTT. This encodes CASSDGGPGNTIYF. The complete variable domain, with remaining parts taken from reference TRBV25-1 and TRBJ1-3, reads EADIYQTPRYLVIGTGKKITLECSQTMGHDKMYWYQQDPGMELHLIHYSYGVNSTEKGDLSSESTVSRIRTEHFPLTLESARPSHTSQYLCASSDGGPGNTIYFGEGSWLTVV.

This rearrangement joins TRBV4-3 to TRBJ1-1; D gene uncertain. Germline V gene data show CDR1 as LGHNA and CDR2 as YSLEER. V dropped 0 bases and J dropped 1 base, with 6 bases sitting between them. CDR3 length: 14 amino acids. The CDR3 DNA is TGCGCCAGCAGCCAAGATCACGAGAACACTGAAGCTTTCTTT. It encodes CASSQDHENTEAFF.

J is TRBJ1-3 and V is TRBV7-2, with D uncertain. Germline assignment: CDR1 SGHTA and CDR2 FQGNSA. Trimming shortened V by 5 bases and J by 0 bases, and 11 bases separated the two germline ends. This CDR3 comprises 15 residues. This CDR3 reads CASSPAVGSGNTIYF. The CDR3 nucleotides are TGTGCCAGCAGCCCAGCGGTGGGCTCTGGAAACACCATATATTTT.

The chain employs TRBV20-1 and TRBJ1-2; D perhaps matches TRBD1 (5 bases). Trimming stripped 7 bases from V and 7 bases from J, with 13 bases between. Germline CDR1 reads DFQATT; CDR2 reads SNEGSKA (reference sequence). This CDR3 spans 11 amino acids. The CDR3 loop reads CSVRGGGGYTF. CDR3 sequence (DNA): TGCAGTGTAAGGGGAGGAGGTGGCTACACCTTC.

This clone appeared once. The chain is built from TRBV6-1 and TRBJ2-5; possible D gene TRBD2, 6 bases. Germline assignment: CDR1 MNHNS and CDR2 SASEGT. This CDR3 contains 14 residues. V shed 2 bases and J shed 3 bases, with 10 bases lying between them. This CDR3 reads CASSEMGGKETQYF. The CDR3 DNA is TGTGCCAGCAGTGAAATGGGAGGAAAAGAGACCCAGTACTTC.

V gene TRBV30 combines with J gene TRBJ1-1; D is unclear. The CDR3 sequence is 11 residues long. The ends were cut back, 4 bases at V and 5 bases at J, with 8 bases in the middle. Germline assignment: CDR1 GTSNPN and CDR2 SVGIG (reference sequence). The CDR3 sequence: CAWNWGTEAFF. The CDR3 DNA is TGTGCCTGGAACTGGGGTACTGAAGCTTTCTTT.

The chain joins TRBV28 to TRBJ1-2, with D unclear. The ends were cut back, 2 bases at V and 4 bases at J, with 11 bases in the middle. CDR3 length equals 14 residues. Germline V CDR1 and CDR2: MDHEN, SYDVKM. This chain's CDR3 is CASSLPGELYGYTF. The CDR3 nucleotides read TGTGCCAGCAGTTTACCAGGAGAGCTCTATGGCTACACCTTC.

This chain uses TRBV6-6 with TRBJ1-1, with a possible D match to TRBD1 (6 bases). The CDR3 is made up of 13 amino acids. CDR1 MNHNY and CDR2 SVGAGI come from the germline V gene (reference sequence). Trimming took off 6 bases at V and 1 base at J, with 9 bases between the two ends. Written as DNA, the CDR3 is TGTGCCAGCAGCTGGGACACGAACACTGAAGCTTTCTTT. It is translated as CASSWDTNTEAFF.

This sequence joins TRBV28 and TRBJ1-4; TRBD1 might be the D (5 bases). The CDR3 extends over 16 amino acids. Germline V gives CDR1 MDHEN, CDR2 SYDVKM. V was pared by 5 bases and J by 0 bases, with 13 bases between. This chain's CDR3 is CASSRRTPATNEKLFF. CDR3 nucleotides: TGTGCCAGCAGTCGCAGGACACCCGCAACTAATGAAAAACTGTTTTTT.

The gene calls are TRBV28 and TRBJ2-5; 7 bases match TRBD2. The CDR3 extends over 16 amino acids. Per the germline V gene, CDR1 is MDHEN and CDR2 is SYDVKM. Trimming took 3 bases from V and 1 from J; bases not matched to a gene: 8. The CDR3 sequence: CASSFGGDPSQETQYF. The CDR3 nucleotides read TGTGCCAGCAGTTTTGGGGGGGACCCTAGCCAAGAGACCCAGTACTTC. Together with reference TRBV28 and TRBJ2-5, the CDR3 gives the full variable domain: DVKVTQSSRYLVKRTGEKVFLECVQDMDHENMFWYRQDPGLGLRLIYFSYDVKMKEKGDIPEGYSVSREKKERFSLILESASTNQTSMYLCASSFGGDPSQETQYFGPGTRLLVL.